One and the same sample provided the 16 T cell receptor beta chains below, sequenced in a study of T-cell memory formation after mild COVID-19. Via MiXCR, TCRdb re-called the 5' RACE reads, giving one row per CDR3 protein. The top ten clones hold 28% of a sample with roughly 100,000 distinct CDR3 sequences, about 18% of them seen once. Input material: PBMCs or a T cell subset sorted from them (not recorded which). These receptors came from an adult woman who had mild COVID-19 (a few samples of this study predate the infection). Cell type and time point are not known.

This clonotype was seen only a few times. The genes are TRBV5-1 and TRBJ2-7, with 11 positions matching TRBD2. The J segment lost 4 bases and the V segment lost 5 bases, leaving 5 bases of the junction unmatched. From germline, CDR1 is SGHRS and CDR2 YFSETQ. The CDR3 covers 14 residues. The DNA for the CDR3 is TGCGCCAGCAGTTACGGGACTAGCGGATACGAGCAGTACTTC. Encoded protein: CASSYGTSGYEQYF.

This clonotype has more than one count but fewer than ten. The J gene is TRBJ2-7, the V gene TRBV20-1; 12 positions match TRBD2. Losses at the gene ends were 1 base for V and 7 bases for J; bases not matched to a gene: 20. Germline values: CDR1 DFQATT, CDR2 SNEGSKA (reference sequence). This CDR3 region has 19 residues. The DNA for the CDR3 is TGCAGTGCTAGAGGGCAACTAGCGGGAGGAGGAGGAGGGTCGGGGGAGCAGTACTTC. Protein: CSARGQLAGGGGGSGEQYF.

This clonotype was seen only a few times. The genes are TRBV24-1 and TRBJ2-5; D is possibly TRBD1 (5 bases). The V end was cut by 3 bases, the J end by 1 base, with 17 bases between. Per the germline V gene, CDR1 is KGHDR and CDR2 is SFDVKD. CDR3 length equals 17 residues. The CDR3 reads CATSDPIRQSGQETQYF. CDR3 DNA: TGTGCCACCAGTGATCCTATAAGACAGTCGGGCCAAGAGACCCAGTACTTC.

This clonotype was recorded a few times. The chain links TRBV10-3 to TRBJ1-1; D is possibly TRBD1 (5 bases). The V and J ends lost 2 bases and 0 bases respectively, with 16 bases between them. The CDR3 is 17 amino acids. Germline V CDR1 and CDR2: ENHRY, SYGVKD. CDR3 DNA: TGTGCCATCAGTGAGCCCCTCAGGGAGGGCGTGAACACTGAAGCTTTCTTT. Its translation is CAISEPLREGVNTEAFF.

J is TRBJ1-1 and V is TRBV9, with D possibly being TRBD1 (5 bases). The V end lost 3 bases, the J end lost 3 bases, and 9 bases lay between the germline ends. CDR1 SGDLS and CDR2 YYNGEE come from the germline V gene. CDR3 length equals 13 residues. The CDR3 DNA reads TGTGCCAGCAGCGCAGAAGGGGACACTGAAGCTTTCTTT. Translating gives CASSAEGDTEAFF.

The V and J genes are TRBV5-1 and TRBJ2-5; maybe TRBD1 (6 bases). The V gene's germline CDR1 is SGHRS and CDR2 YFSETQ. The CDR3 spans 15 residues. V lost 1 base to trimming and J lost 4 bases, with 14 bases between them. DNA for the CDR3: TGCGCCAGCAGCTTGTGGCCAGGGGAAGGAGAGACCCAGTACTTC. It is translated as CASSLWPGEGETQYF.

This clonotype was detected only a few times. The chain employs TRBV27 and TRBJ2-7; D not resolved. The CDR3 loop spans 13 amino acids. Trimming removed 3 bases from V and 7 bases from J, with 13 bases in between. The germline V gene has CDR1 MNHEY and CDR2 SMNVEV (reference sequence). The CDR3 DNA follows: TGTGCCAGCAGTTTTTCTCCGGCGTGGGAGCAGTACTTC. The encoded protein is CASSFSPAWEQYF.

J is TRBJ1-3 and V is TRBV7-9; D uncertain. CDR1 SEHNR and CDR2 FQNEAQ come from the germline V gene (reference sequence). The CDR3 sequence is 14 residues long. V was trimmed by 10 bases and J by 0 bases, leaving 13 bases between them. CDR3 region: CAILVPNSGNTIYF. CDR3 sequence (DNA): TGTGCCATCCTGGTCCCGAACTCTGGAAACACCATATATTTT.

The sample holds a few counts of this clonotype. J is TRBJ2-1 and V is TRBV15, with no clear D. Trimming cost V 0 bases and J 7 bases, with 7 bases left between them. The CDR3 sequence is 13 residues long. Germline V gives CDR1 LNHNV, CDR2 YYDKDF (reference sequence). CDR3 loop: CATSRDRWNEQFF. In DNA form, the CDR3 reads TGTGCCACCAGCAGAGATCGGTGGAATGAGCAGTTCTTC.

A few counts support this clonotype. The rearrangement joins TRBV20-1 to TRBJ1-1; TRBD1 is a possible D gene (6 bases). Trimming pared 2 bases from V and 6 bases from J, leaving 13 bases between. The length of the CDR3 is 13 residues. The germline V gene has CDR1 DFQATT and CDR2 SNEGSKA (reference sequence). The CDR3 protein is CSARYRVNSEAFF. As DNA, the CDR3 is TGCAGTGCTAGATACAGGGTAAACTCTGAAGCTTTCTTT.

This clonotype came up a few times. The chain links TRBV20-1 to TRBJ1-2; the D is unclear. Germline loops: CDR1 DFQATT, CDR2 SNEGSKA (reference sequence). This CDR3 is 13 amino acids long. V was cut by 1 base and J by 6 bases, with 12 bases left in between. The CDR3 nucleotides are TGCAGTGCTAGAGGGGCTCCGGTACATGGCTACACCTTC. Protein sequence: CSARGAPVHGYTF.

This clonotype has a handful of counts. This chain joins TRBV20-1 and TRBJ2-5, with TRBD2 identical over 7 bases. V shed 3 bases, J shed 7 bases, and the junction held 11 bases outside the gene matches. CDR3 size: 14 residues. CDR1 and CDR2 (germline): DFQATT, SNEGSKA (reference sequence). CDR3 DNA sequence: TGCAGTGCTAGGAAGGGACTACAGATCGGGACCCAGTACTTC. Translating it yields CSARKGLQIGTQYF.

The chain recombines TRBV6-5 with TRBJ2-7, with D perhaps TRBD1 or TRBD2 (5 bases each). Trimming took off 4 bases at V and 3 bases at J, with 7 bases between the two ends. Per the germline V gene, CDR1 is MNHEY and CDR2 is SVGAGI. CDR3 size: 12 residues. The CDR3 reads CASSWDDYEQYF. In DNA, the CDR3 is TGTGCCAGCAGTTGGGACGACTACGAGCAGTACTTC.

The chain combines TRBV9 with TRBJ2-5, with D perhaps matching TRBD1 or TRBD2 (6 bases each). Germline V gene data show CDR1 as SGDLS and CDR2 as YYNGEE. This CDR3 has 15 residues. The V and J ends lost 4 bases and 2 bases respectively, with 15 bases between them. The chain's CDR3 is CASSMGGAGQETQYF. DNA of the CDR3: TGTGCCAGCAGCATGGGGGGCGCGGGGCAAGAGACCCAGTACTTC.

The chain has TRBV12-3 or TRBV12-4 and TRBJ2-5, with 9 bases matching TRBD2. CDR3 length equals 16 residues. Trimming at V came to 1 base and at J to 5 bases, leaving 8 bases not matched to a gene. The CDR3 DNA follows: TGTGCCAGCAGTTTAGTCCTAGCGGGATCCGACGAGACCCAGTACTTC. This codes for CASSLVLAGSDETQYF.

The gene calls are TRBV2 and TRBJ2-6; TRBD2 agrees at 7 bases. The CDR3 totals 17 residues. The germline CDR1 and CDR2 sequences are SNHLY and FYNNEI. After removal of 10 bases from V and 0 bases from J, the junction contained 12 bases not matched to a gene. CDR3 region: CANLPGGGRSGANVLTF. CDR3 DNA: TGTGCCAACCTGCCAGGCGGGGGTCGCTCTGGGGCCAACGTCCTGACTTTC.